Each of the 24 T cell receptor beta chains below was sequenced from the same sample in a study of T cell responses to AZD1222 COVID-19 vaccine. Generated by immunoSEQ multiplex PCR, the TCRdb table keeps only in-frame clones and is missing some. The sample includes under 200,000 clones, around 94% of them seen just once. The source material was peripheral blood, sampled on day 0 of AZD1222 vaccination. The receptors derive from an adult in good health.

The rearrangement uses TRBV30 and TRBJ1-5; 8 bases align to TRBD1. The germline CDR1 and CDR2 sequences are GTSNPN and SVGIG (reference sequence). CDR3 length: 13 amino acids. Unmatched junction bases numbered 6, after V lost 3 bases and J lost 8 bases. CDR3 in DNA: TGTGCCTGGAGCCAGGACAGGGCAAAGCCCCAGCATTTT. The encoded protein is CAWSQDRAKPQHF.

The J gene is TRBJ1-2, the V gene TRBV5-8; D gene unclear. In germline, CDR1 is SGHTS, CDR2 YDEGEE. The CDR3 covers 13 residues. Trimming left V 0 bases short and J 5 bases short, with 8 bases between. The DNA for the CDR3 is TGTGCCAGCAGCTTGGACAGAGAATATGGCTACACCTTC. Its protein is CASSLDREYGYTF.

The CDR3 coding sequence is TGTGCCAGCAGTTTGAACAATGAGCAGTTCTTC. Protein sequence: CASSLNNEQFF. The V and J genes are TRBV12-3 or TRBV12-4 and TRBJ2-1; D is ambiguous. CDR3 length equals 11 residues. V lost 3 bases to trimming and J lost 5 bases, with 2 bases between them.

The rearrangement links TRBV6-4 to TRBJ2-2; D ambiguous. Germline V gene data show CDR1 as MRHNA and CDR2 as SNTAGT. The germline V and J ends were trimmed by 0 bases and 8 bases, with 7 bases remaining between them. The CDR3 is 13 amino acids. The CDR3 is CASSDSMEGELFF. The DNA for the CDR3 is TGTGCCAGCAGTGACTCGATGGAGGGGGAGCTGTTTTTT.

The chain uses TRBV29-1 and TRBJ1-1; 8 positions agree with TRBD1. Germline CDR1 reads SQVTM; CDR2 reads ANQGSEA. This CDR3 comprises 17 residues. J gave up 1 base and V 5 bases, and 15 bases lay outside the gene matches. The CDR3 loop is CSVPKDRAIKGNTEAFF. Here the CDR3 DNA reads TGCAGCGTTCCTAAGGACAGGGCAATTAAGGGGAACACTGAAGCTTTCTTT.

The rearrangement uses TRBV3-1 (or the pseudogene TRBV3-2) and TRBJ1-1; no clear D gene. CDR3 size: 11 residues. Trimming pared 1 base from V and 10 bases from J, leaving 7 bases between. The germline gives CDR1 LGHDT, CDR2 YNNKEL (reference sequence). CDR3 nucleotide sequence: TGTGCCAGCAGCCAAGCGACGAGAGCTTTCTTT. This gives the protein CASSQATRAFF.

The V and J genes are TRBV19 and TRBJ1-5; 9 bases agree with TRBD1. The junction had 1 base not matched to a gene; V was cut back by 9 bases and J by 4 bases. The CDR3 covers 12 residues. CDR1 is LNHDA and CDR2 is SQIVND in the germline V gene (reference sequence). The CDR3 protein is CASGQGNQPQHF. The CDR3, as DNA: TGTGCCAGCGGACAGGGGAATCAGCCCCAGCATTTT.

V usage is TRBV9 and J usage is TRBJ1-2, with D maybe TRBD1 (6 bases). The CDR3 runs to 13 residues. The V end was cut by 0 bases, the J end by 8 bases, with 11 bases between. Per the germline V gene, CDR1 is SGDLS and CDR2 is YYNGEE. The CDR3 here is CASSVEDSLGYTF. CDR3 in DNA: TGTGCCAGCAGCGTAGAGGACAGTTTGGGCTACACCTTC.

This chain joins TRBV7-9 and TRBJ1-1; no firm D call. Trimming removed 7 bases at V and 2 bases at J, with 11 bases between. The CDR3 consists of 13 residues. In germline, CDR1 is SEHNR, CDR2 FQNEAQ (reference sequence). The CDR3 sequence is CASTDRGNTEAFF. CDR3 in DNA: TGTGCCAGCACCGACCGGGGTAACACTGAAGCTTTCTTT.

The J gene is TRBJ2-7, the V gene TRBV10-3, with a tentative D call TRBD1 (5 bases). V dropped 6 bases and J dropped 0 bases, with 15 bases sitting between them. Germline CDR1 ENHRY, CDR2 SYGVKD. The CDR3 consists of 15 residues. The CDR3 loop is CAIRTTDPSSYEQYF. DNA of the CDR3: TGTGCCATCAGGACGACAGACCCCAGCTCCTACGAGCAGTACTTC.

The chain carries TRBV6-5 and TRBJ1-1; perhaps TRBD1 as D (5 bases). Germline CDR1 reads MNHEY; CDR2 reads SVGAGI. There are 14 residues in the CDR3. The V and J ends lost 2 bases and 7 bases respectively, with 14 bases between them. The CDR3 DNA reads as TGTGCCAGCAGTTACCAGGGATTAGATAGTGAAGCTTTCTTT. This encodes CASSYQGLDSEAFF.

This chain uses TRBV19 with TRBJ2-5, with 7 bases identical to TRBD2. Germline trimming cut 7 bases from V and 0 bases from J; bases unmatched to any gene: 2. Germline V gives CDR1 LNHDA, CDR2 SQIVND (reference sequence). The CDR3 has 13 residues. The DNA for the CDR3 is TGTGCCAGTATGGGGGGGTACCAAGAGACCCAGTACTTC. This sequence encodes CASMGGYQETQYF.

The chain carries TRBV28 and TRBJ1-2; D call uncertain. Germline CDR1 is MDHEN and CDR2 is SYDVKM. The CDR3 has 12 residues. V lost 6 bases and J 10 bases, leaving 15 bases between the germline ends. The CDR3 reads CASRDNYGFYTF. The CDR3, as DNA: TGTGCCAGCAGAGATAACTATGGTTTCTACACCTTC.

The chain is built from TRBV25-1 and TRBJ1-4, with TRBD1 identical over 10 bases. Trimming removed 6 bases from V and 6 bases from J; junction bases left unmatched: 7. CDR1 is MGHDK and CDR2 is SYGVNS in the germline V gene. The CDR3 runs 15 residues. CDR3 in amino acids: CASSLPTGGYEKLFF. The CDR3 DNA follows: TGTGCCAGCAGCCTCCCGACAGGGGGCTATGAAAAACTGTTTTTT.

CDR3 region: CASSHPGLAGGTRADTQYF. Here the CDR3 DNA reads TGCGCCAGCAGCCACCCAGGACTAGCGGGAGGTACCAGGGCAGATACGCAGTATTTT. The chain joins TRBV4-1 to TRBJ2-3; 14 positions agree with TRBD2. In germline, CDR1 is MGHRA, CDR2 YSYEKL. The CDR3 has 19 amino acids. V lost 3 bases to trimming and J lost 4 bases; unmatched junction nucleotides: 12.

The rearrangement uses TRBV28 and TRBJ2-7; D ambiguous. The V gene lost 5 bases and the J gene lost 6 bases, with 20 bases spanning the gap. The CDR3 has 15 amino acids. CDR1 is MDHEN, CDR2 SYDVKM, per germline. CDR3 sequence reads: CASSPQHPSVVEQYF. The DNA for the CDR3 is TGTGCCAGCAGTCCTCAACACCCGTCGGTTGTCGAGCAGTACTTC.

The CDR3: CASSIAGGTYEQYF. CDR3 in DNA: TGTGCCAGTAGTATCGCAGGGGGCACCTACGAGCAGTACTTC. V gene TRBV19 combines with J gene TRBJ2-7; 8 bases map to TRBD1. The V and J ends lost 3 bases and 2 bases, in that order; junction bases with no gene match: 3. The CDR3 loop spans 14 amino acids. CDR1 and CDR2 (germline): LNHDA, SQIVND (reference sequence).

This sequence joins TRBV6-5 and TRBJ1-2; D is ambiguous. Deletions cut 2 bases from V and 6 bases from J, with 19 bases between. The CDR3 contains 16 residues. In germline, CDR1 is MNHEY, CDR2 SVGAGI. The CDR3 sequence: CASSYSLTRAPDGYTF. The CDR3 DNA follows: TGTGCCAGCAGTTACAGTCTCACGCGGGCCCCTGATGGCTACACCTTC.

This chain joins TRBV28 and TRBJ1-1; weak D call: TRBD1 (5 bases). The CDR3 consists of 13 residues. Trimming pared 5 bases from V and 6 bases from J, leaving 13 bases between. Germline-derived CDR1 and CDR2 are MDHEN and SYDVKM. In DNA form, the CDR3 reads TGTGCCAGCAGTATCTCGGGACGGGCTGAAGCTTTCTTT. It yields the protein CASSISGRAEAFF.

V usage is TRBV27 and J usage is TRBJ2-6; 7 nucleotides match TRBD1. Germline V gives CDR1 MNHEY, CDR2 SMNVEV (reference sequence). The V gene end was trimmed by 6 bases and the J gene end by 0 bases; junction bases not matched to a gene: 8. The CDR3 is 17 residues long. The CDR3 DNA is TGTGCCAGCAGACGGGACAGCGGTACCTCTGGGGCCAACGTCCTGACTTTC. It codes for CASRRDSGTSGANVLTF. Filled out from reference TRBV27 and TRBJ2-6, the complete variable domain reads EAQVTQNPRYLITVTGKKLTVTCSQNMNHEYMSWYRQDPGLGLRQIYYSMNVEVTDKGDVPEGYKVSRKEKRNFPLILESPSPNQTSLYFCASRRDSGTSGANVLTFGAGSRLTVL.

Regarding this clone: This sample includes further DNA sequences coding for the same CDR3. The rearrangement joins TRBV30 to TRBJ2-2; D possibly matches TRBD1 or TRBD2 (5 bases each). The CDR3 has 13 amino acids. V was trimmed by 3 bases and J by 4 bases, leaving 9 bases between them. CDR1 and CDR2 from the germline V gene are GTSNPN and SVGIG (reference sequence). The CDR3 here is CAWSPGGTGELFF. CDR3 nucleotides: TGTGCCTGGAGCCCTGGGGGCACCGGGGAGCTGTTTTTT.

The chain links TRBV12-3 or TRBV12-4 to TRBJ2-7; 8 bases fit TRBD1. Losses at the gene ends were 3 bases for V and 4 bases for J; bases not matched to a gene: 2. There are 13 residues in the CDR3. CDR3: CASSFRGQYEQYF. CDR3 coding DNA: TGTGCCAGCAGTTTCAGGGGGCAGTACGAGCAGTACTTC.

The chain combines TRBV30 with TRBJ1-5; TRBD1 agrees at 7 bases. The CDR3 has 17 residues. From germline, CDR1 is GTSNPN and CDR2 SVGIG (reference sequence). V dropped 0 bases and J dropped 0; count of bases not matched to a gene: 8. CDR3 nucleotide sequence: TGTGCCTGGAGTGTACGCGGGACAGTTAATAGCAATCAGCCCCAGCATTTT. It specifies CAWSVRGTVNSNQPQHF.

This clone was found a few times. The chain carries TRBV3-1 (or the pseudogene TRBV3-2) and TRBJ2-5; perhaps TRBD2 as D (5 bases). Germline-derived CDR1 and CDR2 are LGHDT and YNNKEL (reference sequence). Trimming shortened V by 4 bases and J by 6 bases, and 27 bases separated the two germline ends. The CDR3 totals 18 residues. CDR3 loop: CASSPDALARWERQTQYF. The CDR3 coding sequence is TGTGCCAGCAGCCCAGATGCTTTAGCGAGATGGGAAAGACAGACCCAGTACTTC.